These T cell receptor beta chains were read from a single sample in a study of T cells in localized non-small cell lung cancer. Profiling relied on immunoSEQ multiplex PCR, and the TCRdb table lists in-frame clones only, not all of them. This repertoire shows some 9,500 clones, 90% found once; its top ten account for roughly 17%. The sequencing here drew on peripheral blood, taken before any cancer treatment. All receptors come from a male donor at least 60 years old with stage III squamous cell lung carcinoma. CDR3s include the opening cysteine and the closing phenylalanine or tryptophan. The D gene is left open where the match is weak. Not all rows give a size; the values are once, few, many and, for expanded clones, a class.

V	D	size	J	DNA	CDR3
TRBV28	.	.	TRBJ2-7	TGTGCCAGCAGGAGCAGGGGCAGCTCCTACGAGCAGTACTTC	CASRSRGSSYEQYF
TRBV28	TRBD1	.	TRBJ2-7	TGTGCCAGCAGGCTGCGGGGTGAAGGGACAGGGGCCTACGAGCAGTACTTC	CASRLRGEGTGAYEQYF
TRBV19	TRBD1	.	TRBJ2-7	TGTGCCACAAACCGGGACAGGGGGCAGGAGCAGTACTTC	CATNRDRGQEQYF
TRBV11-1	.	.	TRBJ2-1	TGTGCCAGCAGCCGACAGGATATTGAGCAGTTCTTC	CASSRQDIEQFF
TRBV2	TRBD1	.	TRBJ1-5	TGTGCCAGCAGTGAACTGACAGGGCCTCAGCCCCAGCATTTT	CASSELTGPQPQHF
TRBV18	.	once	TRBJ2-1	TGTGCCAGCTCAACTACATCCGGGACACGCAAAGGTAACAATGAGCAGTTCTTC	CASSTTSGTRKGNNEQFF
TRBV9	.	.	TRBJ2-2	TGTGCCAGCAGCGTAGTGGAGGGCAGCACCGGGGAGCTGTTTTTT	CASSVVEGSTGELFF
TRBV5-1	TRBD2	.	TRBJ2-1	TGCGCCAGCAGCATCGGACTAGCACGAGATGAGCAGTTCTTC	CASSIGLARDEQFF
TRBV6-1	.	.	TRBJ2-7	TGTGCCAGCAGTGACGCCCTTAGGGTAAGATTGGAGACGTACTACGAGCAGTACTTC	CASSDALRVRLETYYEQYF
TRBV28	.	.	TRBJ1-2	TGTGCCAGCAGTCCCTTAAGGGCGGGAGGCTACACCTTC	CASSPLRAGGYTF
TRBV7-7	TRBD2	.	TRBJ2-1	TGTGCTAGCAGCTTAAGGCCGGGCGGGGGGCCCTACAATGAGCAGTTCTTC	CASSLRPGGGPYNEQFF
TRBV7-3	.	.	TRBJ2-6	TGTGCCAGCAGCTTAACTCCCGTGCCTCGGACGGGACCTGGGGCCAACGTCCTGACTTTC	CASSLTPVPRTGPGANVLTF
TRBV2	.	.	TRBJ1-4	TGTGCCAGCAGTGACATTGGGCTCGGTAATGAAAAACTGTTTTTT	CASSDIGLGNEKLFF
TRBV7-2	TRBD2	.	TRBJ2-2	TGTGCCAGCAGCTTAGTTTTCCGGGGGGTCGGGGAGCTGTTTTTT	CASSLVFRGVGELFF
TRBV14	.	.	TRBJ2-7	TGTGCCAGCAGCCAAGATCAGGGGTACGAGCAGTACTTC	CASSQDQGYEQYF
TRBV18	.	once	TRBJ2-2	TGTGCCAGCTCACGACTCGACAGGAACACCGGGGAGCTGTTTTTT	CASSRLDRNTGELFF
TRBV28	.	.	TRBJ1-2	TGTGCCAGCAGCTTGACGTACACTCTCTATGGCTACACCTTC	CASSLTYTLYGYTF
TRBV28	TRBD2	few	TRBJ2-3	TGTGCCAGCAGCTCCCCTGGGCGGGGGGGCATGTATACGCAGTATTTT	CASSSPGRGGMYTQYF
TRBV29-1	TRBD2	.	TRBJ2-7	TGCAGCGTTGAAGTAGGGCGGGGGTCTGACGAGCAGTACTTC	CSVEVGRGSDEQYF
TRBV10-1	TRBD2	.	TRBJ2-7	TGCGCCAGCAGTGAATCGGCTAGCGGGGACGAGCAGTACTTC	CASSESASGDEQYF